This T cell receptor beta chain is drawn from a study of shared T cell receptors in the human thymus. Only in-frame clones appear in the TCRdb table, and some are missing; sequencing was by immunoSEQ multiplex PCR. Of roughly 700,000 clones listed, roughly 88% are singletons. Germline loops: CDR1 LNHDA, CDR2 SQIVND (reference sequence). Trimming removed 4 bases from V and 3 bases from J, with 22 bases in between. CDR3 length: 17 residues. This clone was seen a handful of times. The sample was also reused in another study, on human thymus T cells. That study reports: Resected material from corrective heart surgery provided the thymus tissue analysed. Highly overlapping thymic repertoires among unrelated individuals were reported in related research.

This sequence originates from a boy in the first two years of life with a congenital heart defect. Sequencing used thymocytes. This sequence joins TRBV19 and TRBJ2-7, with D possibly matching TRBD2 (5 bases). The CDR3 sequence is CASSSDPLASPLYEQYF. The CDR3 coding sequence is TGTGCCAGTAGTAGCGACCCTCTAGCTAGCCCTCTCTACGAGCAGTACTTC.